This TCR beta chain was observed in a study of blood T cell repertoires in COVID-19. For the study at large: T cells, B-cell-depleted T cells, or PBMCs supplied cDNA or gDNA.

V was trimmed by 5 bases and J by 8 bases, leaving 15 bases between them. This CDR3 is 14 amino acids long. Germline-derived CDR1 and CDR2 are MNHEY and SMNVEV (reference sequence). Per the study methods: Amplification of reference gene primers provided the estimated nucleated cell counts. Sequencing used immunoSEQ multiplex PCR; TCRdb keeps in-frame clones, though not all of them. The V and J calls and the clone size are those of that table, but D and trimming were determined from the DNA. The sample has around 47,000 clones, roughly 89% seen once. Followed over time, Seattle patients had been enrolled while infection was active.

This clonotype was sampled from a middle-aged man with COVID-19, enrolled during active disease. The chain is built from TRBV27 and TRBJ1-4; no reliable D call. Sample: peripheral blood. The CDR3 reads CASSPTVLSEKLFF. Here the CDR3 DNA reads TGTGCCAGCAGTCCTACAGTCTTAAGCGAAAAACTGTTTTTT.